This T cell receptor beta chain comes out of a study of T cell changes during pregnancy in multiple sclerosis. This clone has a single count. Data came from immunoSEQ multiplex PCR; TCRdb stores just in-frame clones and leaves some out. Of some 87,000 clones in the sample, more than 90% were seen once. CDR3 length equals 16 residues. After removal of 4 bases from V and 7 bases from J, the junction contained 14 bases not matched to a gene. Looked up from germline, CDR1 is MNHEY and CDR2 is SVGAGI. This chain connects TRBV6-5 to TRBJ2-7; 9 nucleotides agree with TRBD2. The material sequenced was peripheral blood, taken in the second trimester of pregnancy. This clonotype was sampled from a female donor with multiple sclerosis, enrolled in a pregnancy study. The CDR3 protein is CASSFLLAGRPGEQYF. CDR3 DNA: TGTGCCAGCAGTTTTTTACTAGCGGGTCGACCAGGGGAGCAGTACTTC.